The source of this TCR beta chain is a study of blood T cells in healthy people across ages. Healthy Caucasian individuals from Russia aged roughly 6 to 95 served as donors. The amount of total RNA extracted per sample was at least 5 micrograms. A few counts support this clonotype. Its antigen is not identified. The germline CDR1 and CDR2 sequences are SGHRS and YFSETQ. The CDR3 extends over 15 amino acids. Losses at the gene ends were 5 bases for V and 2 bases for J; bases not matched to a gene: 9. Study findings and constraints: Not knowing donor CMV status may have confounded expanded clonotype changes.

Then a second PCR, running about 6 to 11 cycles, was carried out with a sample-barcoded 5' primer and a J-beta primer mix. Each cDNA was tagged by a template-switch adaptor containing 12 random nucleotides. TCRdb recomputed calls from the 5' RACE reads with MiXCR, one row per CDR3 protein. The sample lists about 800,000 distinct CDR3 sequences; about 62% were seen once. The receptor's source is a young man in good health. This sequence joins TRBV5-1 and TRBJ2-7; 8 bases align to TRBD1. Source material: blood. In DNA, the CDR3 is TGCGCCAGCAGATACGGACAGGGAGTAGCCTACGAGCAGTACTTC. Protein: CASRYGQGVAYEQYF.